A selection of T cell receptor beta chains follows, all from one sample in a study of response to subunit inactivated influenza vaccine. TCRdb reprocessed the RT-PCR reads via MiXCR and lists one record per CDR3 protein. There are more than 150,000 distinct CDR3 sequences in the sample; about 9% occur only once, and 11% lies in the top ten. Source: non-naive T cells sorted from PBMCs, taken on the day of vaccination. All receptors come from a man between 50 and 59 years old who received an inactivated influenza vaccine. Both conserved end residues are part of each CDR3. The D gene is left open where the match is weak. Clone size, where shown, is once, few, many, or a class for clones that have expanded.

D gene: -; J gene: TRBJ1-5; clone size: many; V gene: TRBV6-2/TRBV6-3; CDR3 protein: CASSPIRGRVQPQHF; CDR3 DNA: TGTGCCAGCAGCCCGATACGCGGTCGGGTCCAGCCCCAGCATTTT
D gene: TRBD1; J gene: TRBJ2-6; clone size: many; V gene: TRBV10-2; CDR3 protein: CASSEWTGVFSGANVLTF; CDR3 DNA: TGCGCCAGCAGTGAGTGGACAGGGGTTTTCTCTGGGGCCAACGTCCTGACTTTC
D gene: -; J gene: TRBJ2-1; clone size: -; V gene: TRBV20-1; CDR3 protein: CSARVFSTGNEQFF; CDR3 DNA: TGCAGTGCTAGAGTTTTCTCTACGGGCAATGAGCAGTTCTTC
D gene: TRBD2; J gene: TRBJ2-3; clone size: few; V gene: TRBV7-2; CDR3 protein: CASSLAPWAGGRWDTQYF; CDR3 DNA: TGTGCCAGCAGCCTAGCGCCGTGGGCGGGAGGGAGGTGGGATACGCAGTATTTT
D gene: TRBD1; J gene: TRBJ1-1; clone size: few; V gene: TRBV20-1; CDR3 protein: CSAKGTGGAGTEAFF; CDR3 DNA: TGCAGTGCTAAGGGGACAGGGGGCGCAGGGACTGAAGCTTTCTTT
D gene: TRBD1; J gene: TRBJ2-3; clone size: many; V gene: TRBV5-5; CDR3 protein: CASSVGTDRTDTQYF; CDR3 DNA: TGTGCCAGCAGCGTAGGGACAGACCGCACAGATACGCAGTATTTT
D gene: TRBD2; J gene: TRBJ2-1; clone size: few; V gene: TRBV29-1; CDR3 protein: CSVEPGRINEQFF; CDR3 DNA: TGCAGCGTTGAACCCGGGAGGATCAATGAGCAGTTCTTC
D gene: -; J gene: TRBJ2-1; clone size: many; V gene: TRBV12-3/TRBV12-4; CDR3 protein: CASSLSGGALNNEQFF; CDR3 DNA: TGTGCCAGCAGTTTGAGTGGGGGAGCCCTGAACAATGAGCAGTTCTTC
D gene: TRBD2; J gene: TRBJ2-3; clone size: few; V gene: TRBV27; CDR3 protein: CASSILAAVGTQYF; CDR3 DNA: TGTGCCAGCAGTATACTAGCGGCTGTCGGTACGCAGTATTTT
D gene: TRBD2; J gene: TRBJ2-5; clone size: many; V gene: TRBV7-2; CDR3 protein: CASSLTAGGPFETQYF; CDR3 DNA: TGTGCCAGCAGCTTAACGGCGGGAGGGCCCTTTGAGACCCAGTACTTC
D gene: -; J gene: TRBJ2-3; clone size: few; V gene: TRBV5-8; CDR3 protein: CASSFWGNTDTQYF; CDR3 DNA: TGTGCCAGCAGTTTCTGGGGGAACACAGATACGCAGTATTTT
D gene: TRBD1; J gene: TRBJ2-3; clone size: -; V gene: TRBV25-1; CDR3 protein: CASSAGGGQYF; CDR3 DNA: TGTGCCAGCAGTGCAGGGGGCGGGCAGTATTTT
D gene: -; J gene: TRBJ2-3; clone size: few; V gene: TRBV2; CDR3 protein: CASSGLAISTDTQYF; CDR3 DNA: TGTGCCAGCAGTGGTCTAGCGATCAGCACAGATACGCAGTATTTT
D gene: -; J gene: TRBJ2-3; clone size: many; V gene: TRBV28; CDR3 protein: CASSWANTDTQYF; CDR3 DNA: TGTGCCAGCAGTTGGGCCAACACAGATACGCAGTATTTT
D gene: -; J gene: TRBJ1-1; clone size: few; V gene: TRBV18; CDR3 protein: CASSPPNQGNTEAFF; CDR3 DNA: TGTGCCAGCTCACCCCCGAACCAGGGGAACACTGAAGCTTTCTTT
D gene: -; J gene: TRBJ2-3; clone size: many; V gene: TRBV5-1; CDR3 protein: CASSLGGNPTDTQYF; CDR3 DNA: TGCGCCAGCAGCTTGGGCGGGAACCCCACAGATACGCAGTATTTT
D gene: -; J gene: TRBJ1-1; clone size: -; V gene: TRBV10-3; CDR3 protein: CAISEAGGTEAFF; CDR3 DNA: TGTGCCATCAGTGAGGCGGGGGGGACTGAAGCTTTCTTT
D gene: -; J gene: TRBJ2-5; clone size: many; V gene: TRBV10-3; CDR3 protein: CAIKGQETQYF; CDR3 DNA: TGTGCCATCAAGGGACAAGAGACCCAGTACTTC
D gene: TRBD2; J gene: TRBJ2-1; clone size: few; V gene: TRBV2; CDR3 protein: CASSEAAGRSGDEQFF; CDR3 DNA: TGTGCCAGCAGTGAAGCAGCGGGAAGGAGCGGAGATGAGCAGTTCTTC
D gene: TRBD2; J gene: TRBJ2-5; clone size: few; V gene: TRBV5-1; CDR3 protein: CASSISGTETQYF; CDR3 DNA: TGCGCCAGCAGCATAAGCGGGACGGAGACCCAGTACTTC